This TCR beta chain was obtained from a study of cytomegalovirus exposure and HLA in healthy donors. Overall study: Later, an analysis reported that the 110 or so validation repertoires had used the same platform as the 500 to 800 first-cohort repertoires. Whole-study findings and limits: TCR beta chains numbering approximately 150 were designated cytomegalovirus-associated. According to a subsequent analysis, TCR clusters identified in the first cohort showed a tendency to co-occur across the 100 to 150 validation repertoires. In vitro assays verified that a few CMV-associated chains recognized CMV antigens specifically.

Concerning this clone itself: Its antigen is not known. The germline gene is not matched at one end of the junction; a read error may be the cause.

Profiled with immunoSEQ multiplex PCR; TCRdb holds only in-frame clones, not every one. The table lists fewer than 120,000 clones, around 87% of them singletons. Per the germline V gene, CDR1 is MNHEY and CDR2 is SMNVEV (reference sequence). The CDR3 consists of 14 residues. Material for sequencing was PBMCs. The chain links TRBV27 to TRBJ2-7, with 9 positions matching TRBD2. The clonotype originates from a woman aged 25 to 39 in good health and CMV-seropositive. The chain's CDR3 is CVSSLSGRMDEQYF. The CDR3 nucleotides read TGTGTCAGCAGTCTTAGCGGGAGAATGGACGAGCAGTACTTC.